The clone carrying this T cell receptor beta chain was recorded a few times. What it binds is not known. This specimen comes from a study of beta chain features in type 1 diabetes. In the study overall: Healthy donors resembled patients in age, gender and cell yields. Points from the study as a whole: Naive, central memory and regulatory TCRB repertoires appeared more similar among patients than healthy donors.

The germline V and J ends were trimmed by 1 base and 7 bases, with 10 bases remaining between them. Germline V gives CDR1 MDHEN, CDR2 SYDVKM. CDR3 length equals 13 residues. Sequencing targeted expressed TCRB transcripts, as all isolated RNA had been reverse transcribed. Here immunoSEQ multiplex PCR was the method, and the copy in TCRdb shows in-frame clones only, minus some. The table records 120,000 to 150,000 clones, less than 9% of them present only once. Sorting based on CD45RO/CCR7/CD25/CD127/CD95/CD27 separated CD4+ naive, central memory, regulatory and stem cell-like memory cells. The specimen sequenced was central memory CD4+ T cells from blood. This receptor was taken from a woman younger than 45 in good health. The chain links TRBV28 to TRBJ1-1; D is unclear. CDR3 DNA sequence: TGTGCCAGCAGTTTATCCCGAGCGGGTGAAGCTTTCTTT. Translating it yields CASSLSRAGEAFF.